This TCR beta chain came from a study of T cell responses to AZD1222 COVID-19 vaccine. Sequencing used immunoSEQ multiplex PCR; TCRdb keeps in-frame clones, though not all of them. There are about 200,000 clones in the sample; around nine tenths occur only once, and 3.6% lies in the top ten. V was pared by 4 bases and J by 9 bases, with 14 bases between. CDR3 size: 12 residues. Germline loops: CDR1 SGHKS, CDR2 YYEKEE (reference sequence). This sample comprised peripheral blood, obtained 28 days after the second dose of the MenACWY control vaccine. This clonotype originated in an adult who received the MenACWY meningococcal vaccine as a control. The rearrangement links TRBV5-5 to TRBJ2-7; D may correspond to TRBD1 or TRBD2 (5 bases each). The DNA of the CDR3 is TGTGCCAGCAGCACCGGGACGCGTTCGCAGTACTTC. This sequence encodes CASSTGTRSQYF.